Following are 2 T cell receptor beta chains from one sample sequenced in a study of cytomegalovirus exposure and HLA in healthy donors. In the PCR, 60 Vbeta and 13 Jbeta primers were used. Clones were sequenced by immunoSEQ multiplex PCR, and TCRdb holds only the in-frame ones, with some missing. The sample consists of about 89,000 clones, roughly 85% of them appearing once. Sequences were obtained from PBMCs. Every receptor here comes from a man in his forties in good health and CMV-seropositive.

The chain employs TRBV11-3 and TRBJ2-3, with a possible D match to TRBD2 (5 bases). The V end was cut by 1 base, the J end by 10 bases, with 15 bases between. The CDR3 is 14 residues long. Germline assignment: CDR1 SGHNT and CDR2 YENEEA. The chain's CDR3 is CASSLARTRHPQYF. Here the CDR3 DNA reads TGTGCCAGCAGCTTAGCCCGAACTAGGCATCCGCAGTATTTT.

The chain joins TRBV18 to TRBJ1-5, with D perhaps matching TRBD1 (6 bases). There are 14 residues in the CDR3. The germline gives CDR1 KGHSH, CDR2 LQKENI. The V end lost 3 bases, the J end lost 4 bases, and 10 bases lay between the germline ends. The CDR3 DNA is TGTGCCAGCTCACCGGGACAAACTAATCAGCCCCAGCATTTT. As protein: CASSPGQTNQPQHF.